One sample yielded the 3 T cell receptor beta chains listed below, sequenced in a study of beta chain features in type 1 diabetes. Investigators reverse transcribed all isolated RNA, so they sequenced expressed TCRB transcripts. Sequencing was performed with immunoSEQ multiplex PCR; in TCRdb, only in-frame clones are kept and a portion is missing. The sample shows more than 300,000 clones, approximately 8.2% of them seen only once. Sequenced sample: central memory CD4+ T cells from blood. These receptors were taken from a woman between 18 and 29 years old in good health.

The V and J genes are TRBV7-9 and TRBJ2-1; 7 bases are shared with TRBD1. Per germline, CDR1 SEHNR and CDR2 FQNEAQ (reference sequence). The CDR3 is made up of 12 amino acids. The V gene end was trimmed by 5 bases and the J gene end by 13 bases; junction bases not matched to a gene: 8. CDR3 coding DNA: TGTGCCAGCAGCCTTCAGGGGGTCGTCCAGTTCTTC. This codes for CASSLQGVVQFF.

V and J are TRBV18 and TRBJ1-1; unclear D gene. Trimming pared 3 bases from V and 1 base from J, leaving 6 bases between. Germline lookup yields CDR1 KGHSH and CDR2 LQKENI. The CDR3 sequence is 13 residues long. CDR3 residues: CASSPDENTEAFF. CDR3 sequence (DNA): TGTGCCAGCTCACCGGACGAGAACACTGAAGCTTTCTTT.

With regard to this clone: The same CDR3 arises from other DNA sequences in this sample as well. This chain joins TRBV4-3 and TRBJ2-2; D perhaps matches TRBD2 (6 bases). V was pared by 0 bases and J by 4 bases, with 9 bases between. The CDR3 has 15 residues. Germline assignment: CDR1 LGHNA and CDR2 YSLEER. CDR3 amino acids: CASSQEGTGTGELFF. DNA of the CDR3: TGCGCCAGCAGCCAAGAGGGGACTGGCACCGGGGAGCTGTTTTTT.